This TCR beta chain came from a study of CD8 T cells in ankylosing spondylitis. Findings of the study overall: A subset of motif variants has previously been described in the synovial fluid and blood of reactive arthritis. Researchers reportedly found disease-linked clones significantly enriched in matched ankylosing spondylitis synovial fluid. Blood of patients with ankylosing spondylitis appeared to be characterized by a TCR beta motif of roughly eight highly homologous variants. Within peripheral blood, clones linked to disease were CD8+ and relatively rare.

Quantitative 5'-RACE was performed with molecular barcodes, and it yielded the TCR beta libraries. TCRdb recomputed calls from the 5' RACE reads with MiXCR, one row per CDR3 protein. The sample contains fewer than 400,000 distinct CDR3 sequences, 8% of which appear only once. The CDR3 contains 15 residues. Per germline, CDR1 SEHNR and CDR2 FQNEAQ (reference sequence). V lost 1 base, J lost 5 bases, and 14 bases lay in between. This clonotype was found a few times. No antigen is known for it. V is TRBV7-9 and J is TRBJ1-1, with D perhaps TRBD1 (5 bases). The TCR was taken from a male donor with ankylosing spondylitis. Sequencing was performed on blood, either unsorted or a sorted T cell fraction (not recorded which). The CDR3: CASSLGGGIGTEAFF. CDR3 in DNA: TGTGCCAGCAGCTTAGGCGGGGGAATTGGGACTGAAGCTTTCTTT.